The 17 T cell receptor beta chains below come from one sample, sequenced in a study of vaccination and CD4 T cells after COVID-19. Scientists ran DNA taken from cultured CD4+ T cells through the Oncomine TCR Beta short-read assay for sequencing. TCRdb analysed the PCR reads with MiXCR anew, one entry per CDR3 protein. Of approximately 13,000 distinct CDR3 sequences in the sample, 35% to 55% are singletons; the top ten hold less than 25%. Antigen specificity for these receptors is unknown. Treatment meaning: roughly ten-day PBMC culture with coronavirus spike peptide pools or control peptides (ViraFEST assay). Sample: CD4+ T cells from blood, cultured in vitro, taken before SARS-CoV-2 vaccination. The source of these receptors is a human donor who had recovered from COVID-19.

The J gene is TRBJ2-3, the V gene TRBV6-2 or TRBV6-3; TRBD2 matches at 9 bases. Germline V gene data show CDR1 as MNHEY and CDR2 as SVGEGT. The CDR3 spans 13 residues. V shed 7 bases and J 7 bases; nucleotides not matched to a gene: 6. The CDR3 DNA reads TGTGCCAGCACCCAGACTAGCGGCAATACGCAGTATTTT. This encodes CASTQTSGNTQYF.

This clonotype was counted between two and nine times. V usage is TRBV19 and J usage is TRBJ1-1; no clear D gene. The V end lost 7 bases, the J end lost 1 base, and 10 bases lay between the germline ends. This CDR3 comprises 13 residues. Looked up from germline, CDR1 is LNHDA and CDR2 is SQIVND (reference sequence). The CDR3 DNA reads TGTGCCAGTATTGGCCGAGGGAACACTGAAGCTTTCTTT. Residues: CASIGRGNTEAFF.

The rearrangement links TRBV27 to TRBJ1-1, with TRBD1 identical over 9 bases. Germline V gives CDR1 MNHEY, CDR2 SMNVEV (reference sequence). J was trimmed by 1 base and V by 6 bases; bases with no gene match: 3. This CDR3 has 14 amino acids. CDR3 nucleotide sequence: TGTGCCAGCAGAAGGACAGGGGAGAACACTGAAGCTTTCTTT. The encoded protein is CASRRTGENTEAFF.

The rearrangement uses TRBV11-2 and TRBJ2-2; 9 nucleotides align to TRBD1. There are 16 residues in the CDR3. J was trimmed by 0 bases and V by 5 bases; bases with no gene match: 4. Germline CDR1 and CDR2: SGHAT and FQNNGV. The CDR3 DNA reads as TGTGCCAGCAGCCTCCGGACAGGGGCGAACACCGGGGAGCTGTTTTTT. This sequence encodes CASSLRTGANTGELFF.

The CDR3 reads CAISDRATSSGNTIYF. For the CDR3, the DNA is TGTGCCATCAGTGACAGAGCGACAAGCTCTGGAAACACCATATATTTT. V gene TRBV10-3 combines with J gene TRBJ1-3; no clear D. From germline, CDR1 is ENHRY and CDR2 SYGVKD. V was shortened by 3 bases and J by 0 bases, with 12 bases between the two germline ends. CDR3 length: 16 residues.

The rearrangement joins TRBV7-9 to TRBJ2-7; either TRBD1 or TRBD2 may supply D (5 bases each). There are 17 residues in the CDR3. Trimming cost V 5 bases and J 2 bases, with 22 bases left between them. The germline CDR1 and CDR2 sequences are SEHNR and FQNEAQ (reference sequence). CDR3 sequence reads: CASSTWAGAPATYEQYF. The CDR3, as DNA: TGTGCCAGCAGCACTTGGGCCGGGGCTCCGGCCACCTACGAGCAGTACTTC.

The CDR3 sequence: CASSYKNGWGAGNNEQFF. The CDR3 DNA sequence: TGTGCCAGCAGCTACAAGAACGGGTGGGGGGCCGGAAACAATGAGCAGTTCTTC. This chain joins TRBV7-2 and TRBJ2-1, with D possibly called TRBD1 or TRBD2 (6 bases each). Germline values: CDR1 SGHTA, CDR2 FQGNSA. This CDR3 contains 18 residues. Trimming took off 4 bases at V and 5 bases at J, with 24 bases between the two ends. Full variable domain (outside the CDR3, taken from reference TRBV7-2 and TRBJ2-1): GAGVSQSPSNKVTEKGKDVELRCDPISGHTALYWYRQSLGQGLEFLIYFQGNSAPDKSGLPSDRFSAERTGGSVSTLTIQRTQQEDSAVYLCASSYKNGWGAGNNEQFFGPGTRLTVL.

This chain links TRBV6-2 or TRBV6-3 with TRBJ1-5; D remains unclear. CDR1 and CDR2 from the germline V gene are MNHEY and SVGEGT. CDR3 length: 15 amino acids. The ends were cut back, 6 bases at V and 1 base at J, with 13 bases in the middle. This CDR3 reads CASSPRVESNQPQHF. In DNA form, the CDR3 reads TGTGCCAGCAGCCCCCGGGTAGAAAGCAATCAGCCCCAGCATTTT.

This clonotype was observed once. The chain recombines TRBV10-3 with TRBJ1-1, with D unresolved. Germline loops: CDR1 ENHRY, CDR2 SYGVKD. The CDR3 loop spans 14 amino acids. V lost 6 bases and J 6 bases, leaving 17 bases between the germline ends. Here the CDR3 DNA reads TGTGCCATCAGCCCTCAGGAGGGAAGGTCTGAAGCTTTCTTT. Translating gives CAISPQEGRSEAFF.

The rearrangement links TRBV20-1 to TRBJ2-1; a weak D match, TRBD2 (6 bases). This CDR3 has 16 residues. V was cut by 0 bases and J by 5 bases, with 17 bases left in between. The V gene's germline CDR1 is DFQATT and CDR2 SNEGSKA (reference sequence). For the CDR3, the DNA is TGCAGTGCTAGAGACCGACTAGTGTTCGGGCACAATGAGCAGTTCTTC. This encodes CSARDRLVFGHNEQFF.

This clonotype was counted between two and nine times. J is TRBJ1-5 and V is TRBV15, with D tentatively TRBD1 (5 bases). This CDR3 spans 14 amino acids. Germline V gene sequence: CDR1 LNHNV, CDR2 YYDKDF (reference sequence). With 4 bases removed from V and 9 bases from J, the gap between germline ends came to 16 bases. The chain's CDR3 is CATSTRQTERPQHF. The DNA of the CDR3 is TGTGCCACCAGCACTAGACAGACCGAACGGCCCCAGCATTTT.

This clonotype ranks as medium-sized. J is TRBJ1-2 and V is TRBV15; D gene ambiguous. The CDR3 sequence is 14 residues long. CDR1 LNHNV and CDR2 YYDKDF come from the germline V gene (reference sequence). The V gene lost 1 base and the J gene lost 2 bases, with 8 bases spanning the gap. The CDR3 DNA sequence: TGTGCCACCAGCAGAGGTGGAGGGAACTATGGCTACACCTTC. This translates into CATSRGGGNYGYTF.

The V gene is TRBV11-2, the J gene TRBJ1-1; possible D gene TRBD1, 5 bases. CDR3 length: 13 amino acids. Trimming removed 2 bases at V and 8 bases at J, with 12 bases between. CDR1 and CDR2 from the germline V gene are SGHAT and FQNNGV. The CDR3: CASSLIGAGEAFF. Written as DNA, the CDR3 is TGTGCCAGCAGCTTAATAGGGGCTGGGGAAGCTTTCTTT.

The gene calls are TRBV14 and TRBJ1-2, with D hard to call. This CDR3 is built from 13 residues. The V gene's germline CDR1 is SGHDN and CDR2 FVKESK. V shed 4 bases and J shed 4 bases, with 10 bases lying between them. For the CDR3, the DNA is TGTGCCAGCAGCCTCGGGCGGTTCTATGGCTACACCTTC. Its translation is CASSLGRFYGYTF.

This clonotype was seen more than once but under ten times. The chain couples TRBV6-2 or TRBV6-3 to TRBJ1-2; 7 positions agree with TRBD1. CDR1 is MNHEY and CDR2 is SVGEGT in the germline V gene. J lost 4 bases, V lost 6 bases, and 8 bases had no gene match. The CDR3 runs 14 residues. The CDR3 bases are TGTGCCAGCAGCCTTCGGACAGGAATCTATGGCTACACCTTC. Amino acids: CASSLRTGIYGYTF.

This chain uses TRBV7-8 with TRBJ2-3; TRBD1 matches at 8 bases. With 5 bases clipped from V and 0 bases from J, the junction kept 13 bases outside the gene matches. This CDR3 contains 18 residues. CDR1 is SGHVS and CDR2 is FQNEAQ in the germline V gene. The CDR3 nucleotides are TGTGCCAGCAGCAGACGGACAGGGCATAGGACTAGCACAGATACGCAGTATTTT. The encoded protein is CASSRRTGHRTSTDTQYF.

This clonotype occurred a few times. This CDR3 reads CASSWDSGLFPQETQYF. In DNA form, the CDR3 reads TGTGCCAGCAGCTGGGACAGCGGATTATTCCCCCAAGAGACCCAGTACTTC. The chain couples TRBV7-2 to TRBJ2-5; TRBD1 aligns across 7 bases. CDR1 and CDR2 (germline): SGHTA, FQGNSA. Trimming took 4 bases from V and 1 from J; bases not matched to a gene: 12. The CDR3 sequence is 17 residues long.